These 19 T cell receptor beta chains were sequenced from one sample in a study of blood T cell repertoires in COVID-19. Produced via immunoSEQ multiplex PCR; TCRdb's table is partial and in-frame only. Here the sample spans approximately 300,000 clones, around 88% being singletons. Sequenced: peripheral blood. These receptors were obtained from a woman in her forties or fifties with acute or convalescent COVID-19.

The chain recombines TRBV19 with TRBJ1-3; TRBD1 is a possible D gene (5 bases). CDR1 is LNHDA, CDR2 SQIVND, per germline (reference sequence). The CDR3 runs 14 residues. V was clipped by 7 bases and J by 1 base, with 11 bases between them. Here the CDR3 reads CASTLGGSGNTIYF. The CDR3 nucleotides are TGTGCCAGTACCCTGGGGGGATCTGGAAACACCATATATTTT.

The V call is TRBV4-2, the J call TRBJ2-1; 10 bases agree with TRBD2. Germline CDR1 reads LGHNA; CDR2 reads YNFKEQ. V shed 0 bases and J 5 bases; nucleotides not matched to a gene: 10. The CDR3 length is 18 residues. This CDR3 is CASSQEVGPGLANNEQFF. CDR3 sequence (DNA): TGTGCCAGCAGCCAAGAGGTGGGACCGGGACTAGCGAACAATGAGCAGTTCTTC.

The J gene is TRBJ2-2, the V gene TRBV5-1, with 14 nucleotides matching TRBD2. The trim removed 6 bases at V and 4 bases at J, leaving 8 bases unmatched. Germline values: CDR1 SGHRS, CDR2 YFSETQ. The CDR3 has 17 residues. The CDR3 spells CASTRLAGGPGTGELFF. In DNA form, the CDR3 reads TGCGCCAGCACACGACTAGCGGGGGGGCCGGGCACCGGGGAGCTGTTTTTT.

The CDR3 here is CSASWTGDPYEQYF. The CDR3 nucleotides read TGCAGTGCTAGTTGGACAGGGGATCCCTACGAGCAGTACTTC. This chain connects TRBV20-1 to TRBJ2-7; 9 bases align to TRBD1. This CDR3 is 14 amino acids long. CDR1 and CDR2 (germline): DFQATT, SNEGSKA (reference sequence). With V trimmed by 3 bases and J by 2 bases, 5 bases remained unmatched.

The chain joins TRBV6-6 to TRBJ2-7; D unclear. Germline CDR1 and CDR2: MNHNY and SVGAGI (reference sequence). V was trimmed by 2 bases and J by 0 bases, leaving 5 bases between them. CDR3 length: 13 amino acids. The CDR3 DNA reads TGTGCCAGCAGTTACGGCGGCTCCTACGAGCAGTACGTC. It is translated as CASSYGGSYEQYV.

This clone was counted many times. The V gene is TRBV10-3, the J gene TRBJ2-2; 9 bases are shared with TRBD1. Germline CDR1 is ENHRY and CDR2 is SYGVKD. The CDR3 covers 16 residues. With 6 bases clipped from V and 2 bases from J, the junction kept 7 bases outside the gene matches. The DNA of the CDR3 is TGTGCCATCAGCAGGGGACAGGGTCCTAACACCGGGGAGCTGTTTTTT. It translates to CAISRGQGPNTGELFF.

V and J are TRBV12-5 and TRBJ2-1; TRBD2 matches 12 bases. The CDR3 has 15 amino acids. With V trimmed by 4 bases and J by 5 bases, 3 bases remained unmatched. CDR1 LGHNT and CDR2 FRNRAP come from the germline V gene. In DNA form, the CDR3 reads TGTGCTAGTGGTTCTAGCGGGAGGGCCAACAATGAGCAGTTCTTC. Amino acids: CASGSSGRANNEQFF.

The CDR3 here is CAWDFGQISGNTIYF. The DNA for the CDR3 is TGTGCCTGGGACTTCGGACAGATCTCTGGAAACACCATATATTTT. The chain has TRBV30 and TRBJ1-3, with a possible D match to TRBD1 (6 bases). This CDR3 has 15 amino acids. CDR1 and CDR2 from the germline V gene are GTSNPN and SVGIG (reference sequence). Trimming stripped 5 bases from V and 0 bases from J, with 14 bases between.

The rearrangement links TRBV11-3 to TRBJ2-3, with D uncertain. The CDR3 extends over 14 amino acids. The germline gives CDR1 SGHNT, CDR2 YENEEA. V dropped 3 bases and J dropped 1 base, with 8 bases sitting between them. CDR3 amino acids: CASSFLSGTDTQYF. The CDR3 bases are TGTGCCAGCAGCTTTCTGAGCGGCACAGATACGCAGTATTTT.

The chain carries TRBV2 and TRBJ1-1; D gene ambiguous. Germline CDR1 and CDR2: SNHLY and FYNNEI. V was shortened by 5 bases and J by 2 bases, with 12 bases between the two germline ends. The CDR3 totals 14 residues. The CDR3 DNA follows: TGTGCCAGCAGTAATTGGGCCGTTAACACTGAAGCTTTCTTT. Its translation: CASSNWAVNTEAFF.

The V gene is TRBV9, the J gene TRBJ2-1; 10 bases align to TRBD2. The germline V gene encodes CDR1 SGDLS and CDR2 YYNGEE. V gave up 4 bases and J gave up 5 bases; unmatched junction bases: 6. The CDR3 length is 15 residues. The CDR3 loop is CASSPRTSGDNEQFF. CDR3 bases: TGTGCCAGCAGCCCGAGGACTAGCGGAGACAATGAGCAGTTCTTC.

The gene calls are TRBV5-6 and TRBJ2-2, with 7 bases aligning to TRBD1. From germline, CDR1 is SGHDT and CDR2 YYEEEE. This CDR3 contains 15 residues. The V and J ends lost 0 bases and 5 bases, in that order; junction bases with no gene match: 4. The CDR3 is CASSLGAGGTGELFF. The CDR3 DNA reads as TGTGCCAGCAGCTTGGGGGCAGGGGGAACCGGGGAGCTGTTTTTT.

The CDR3 nucleotides read TGCGCCAGGAAACGGGATCTTTCCACCTACGAGCAGTACGTC. This encodes CARKRDLSTYEQYV. The chain is built from TRBV10-1 and TRBJ2-7; tentative D call: TRBD2 (5 bases). The CDR3 totals 14 residues. Between the trimmed V and J ends, which lost 9 bases and 2 bases, there was a span of 17 bases. Germline CDR1 reads WNHNN; CDR2 reads SYGVQD (reference sequence).

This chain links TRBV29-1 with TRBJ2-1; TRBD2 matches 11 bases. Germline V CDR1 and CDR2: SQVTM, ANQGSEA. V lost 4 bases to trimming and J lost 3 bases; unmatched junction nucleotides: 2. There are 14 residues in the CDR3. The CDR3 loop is CSVVGLAGYNEQFF. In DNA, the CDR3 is TGCAGCGTTGTCGGACTAGCGGGCTACAATGAGCAGTTCTTC.

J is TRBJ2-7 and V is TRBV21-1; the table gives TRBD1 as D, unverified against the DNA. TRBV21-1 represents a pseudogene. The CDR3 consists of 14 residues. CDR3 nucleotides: TGTGCCAGCAGCAAGGCCAGGGGGCTGTGTGAGCAGTACGTC. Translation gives CASSKARGLCEQYV.

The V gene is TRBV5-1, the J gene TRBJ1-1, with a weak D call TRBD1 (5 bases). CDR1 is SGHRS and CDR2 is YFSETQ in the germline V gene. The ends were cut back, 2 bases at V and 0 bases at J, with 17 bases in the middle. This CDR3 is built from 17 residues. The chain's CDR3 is CASSFQVQDPMNTEAFF. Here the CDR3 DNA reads TGCGCCAGCAGCTTCCAGGTACAGGACCCAATGAACACTGAAGCTTTCTTT.

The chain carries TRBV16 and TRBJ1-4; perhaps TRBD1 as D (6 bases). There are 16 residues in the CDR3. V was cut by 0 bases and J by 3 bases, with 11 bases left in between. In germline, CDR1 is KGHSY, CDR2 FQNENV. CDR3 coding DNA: TGTGCCAGCAGCCAATCATCAGGGGTTGCTAATGAAAAACTGTTTTTT. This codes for CASSQSSGVANEKLFF.

The CDR3 bases are TGTGCCAGCAGCTCACGACAGGTAGCTAACTATGGCTACACCTTC. It codes for CASSSRQVANYGYTF. The genes are TRBV5-4 and TRBJ1-2; D possibly corresponds to TRBD1 (6 bases). Deletions cut 3 bases from V and 0 bases from J, with 12 bases between. CDR1 is SGHNT, CDR2 YYREEE, per germline (reference sequence). The CDR3 has 15 residues.

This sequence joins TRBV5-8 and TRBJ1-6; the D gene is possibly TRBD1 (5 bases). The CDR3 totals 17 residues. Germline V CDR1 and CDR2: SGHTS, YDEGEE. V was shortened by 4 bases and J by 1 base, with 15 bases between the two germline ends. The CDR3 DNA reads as TGTGCCAGCAGCCATCGCCGGGGGGGATCCTATAATTCACCCCTCCACTTT. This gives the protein CASSHRRGGSYNSPLHF.